This is a list of T cell receptor beta chains from one sample in a study of CD8 T cells in Susac syndrome. TCRdb reprocessed the immunoSEQ multiplex PCR reads via MiXCR and lists one record per CDR3 protein. In the table there are about 210,000 distinct CDR3 sequences, 95% of which are singletons. Input material: CD4+ T cells from PBMCs. The receptors shown here come from a human donor with multiple sclerosis. The CDR3 runs from the conserved cysteine through the conserved F or W. A row's size may be missing; if present it is once, few, many or a size class.

NA | TRBJ1-1 | TRBV3-1 | CASSSGARDTEAFF
NA | TRBJ1-4 | TRBV13 | CASSLRHSSRRLFF
NA | TRBJ2-7 | TRBV4-2 | CASSQDRSREQYF
NA | TRBJ1-2 | TRBV27 | CASRQGGYGYTF
NA | TRBJ2-5 | TRBV20-1 | CSAKFAFRETQYF
NA | TRBJ2-7 | TRBV4-2 | CASSQGGISYEQYF
NA | TRBJ2-3 | TRBV2 | CASSRDGDLSTDTQYF
NA | TRBJ1-1 | TRBV29-1 | CSVEQRQGTEAFF
NA | TRBJ1-1 | TRBV30 | CAWSAPPSGTEAFF
NA | TRBJ2-1 | TRBV15 | CATSISLDEQFF
NA | TRBJ2-7 | TRBV12-3/TRBV12-4 | CASSFIVGEDEQYF
NA | TRBJ2-3 | TRBV7-8 | CASSQAGAHSDTQYF
NA | TRBJ2-5 | TRBV7-3 | CASSVGTSGAETQYF
once | TRBJ1-1 | TRBV9 | CASSTGLLTEAFF
NA | TRBJ2-1 | TRBV7-2 | CASSLNGAGTSFSHEQFF
NA | TRBJ2-3 | TRBV2 | CASSEARTGEGTDTQYF
NA | TRBJ2-1 | TRBV28 | CASSPDPAREQFF
once | TRBJ2-6 | TRBV20-1 | CSARDQGSGANVLTF
NA | TRBJ2-1 | TRBV5-4 | CASSLPGGAGPYNEQFF
few | TRBJ2-5 | TRBV20-1 | CSARGQETQYF
NA | TRBJ1-1 | TRBV7-8 | CASSSYRNTEAFF
NA | TRBJ2-6 | TRBV28 | CASSTSSGANVLTF
once | TRBJ1-2 | TRBV6-5 | CASRIRNANYGYTF
NA | TRBJ2-5 | TRBV2 | CASRHMDRDPRETQYF
NA | TRBJ1-1 | TRBV29-1 | CSGRGGTGVTEAFF
NA | TRBJ2-7 | TRBV30 | CAWSDSFYEQYF
NA | TRBJ2-4 | TRBV5-4 | CASENIAKNIQYF
NA | TRBJ2-7 | TRBV12-3/TRBV12-4 | CASSSEFVSYEQYF
NA | TRBJ1-1 | TRBV9 | CASSPGPTNTEAFF
NA | TRBJ2-1 | TRBV12-3/TRBV12-4 | CASSGTGGRNEQFF
NA | TRBJ2-1 | TRBV4-2 | CASSQGGGWEQFF
NA | TRBJ1-1 | TRBV29-1 | CSAADTGKVTEAFF
NA | TRBJ2-1 | TRBV27 | CASSPRPGGLSDYNEQFF
NA | TRBJ2-1 | TRBV20-1 | CRTGSPDNEQFF
NA | TRBJ1-2 | TRBV5-1 | CASSLEGLDGYTF
NA | TRBJ2-1 | TRBV4-2 | CASSQHGRAGGKNEQFF
NA | TRBJ1-2 | TRBV3-1 | CASSQVRDVRYGYTF
NA | TRBJ2-7 | TRBV28 | CASRSRSLSSYEQYF
NA | TRBJ1-2 | TRBV12-3/TRBV12-4 | CASSPWDTSNYGYTF
NA | TRBJ2-7 | TRBV29-1 | CSVVGQRAAYEQYF
NA | TRBJ2-7 | TRBV20-1 | CSARGQGFHEQYF
NA | TRBJ1-2 | TRBV7-2 | CASSPSSSYGYTF
once | TRBJ1-2 | TRBV12-3/TRBV12-4 | CASSHYYPGQLRANYGYTF
NA | TRBJ2-3 | TRBV29-1 | CSVVTVNTDTQYF
once | TRBJ2-7 | TRBV20-1 | CSAQTGGWSYEQYF
NA | TRBJ2-5 | TRBV30 | CAWSPPGGGETQYF
NA | TRBJ2-3 | TRBV5-6 | CASSFQGTAYF
NA | TRBJ2-3 | TRBV20-1 | CSARESGGLGTQYF
NA | TRBJ2-7 | TRBV28 | CATQGLRGGSYEQYF
NA | TRBJ2-5 | TRBV12-3/TRBV12-4 | CASSYPVSGSPGTQYF
NA | TRBJ2-5 | TRBV3-1 | CASSQFRGRETQYF
NA | TRBJ2-3 | TRBV7-3 | CASSLGSGGGDTQYF